This entry features one TCR beta chain sequence. The antigen this receptor binds is unknown. Qualities for individual bases were not recorded, and no much larger clone is one base off. The treatment or condition label of this sample denotes: randomized to nivolumab then ipilimumab (arm A) or the reverse (arm B). None of the patients in the trial had previously been given DNA-damaging chemotherapy. A FACS Aria II flow cytometer was used to sort live CD3+CD8+ cells that were negative for CD19 and CD56 from thawed PBMCs. Samples were obtained from patients with melanoma enrolled in CheckMate 064, a randomized, open-label phase II trial of sequential checkpoint blockade. Peripheral blood mononuclear cells were collected by leukapheresis, purified with Ficoll-Paque, and frozen in human serum with approximately 10% DMSO. Immediately after sorting, the purity of sorted blood CD3+CD8+ cells was verified to be >95%, after which DNA was extracted.

These data belong to a study of sequential checkpoint blockade in melanoma (dated by TCRdb to the late 2010s). Notes on the research overall: Using 1:1 randomization, the trial assigned patients either to first-line nivolumab followed by ipilimumab (arm A) or to ipilimumab followed by nivolumab (arm B). Maintenance nivolumab came after each of the two trial sequences.

Trimming accounts for 4 bases at V and 4 bases at J, while the number of junction bases matched to no gene is 6. Including the terminal cysteine and phenylalanine, the CDR3 comprises 15 residues. Only CDR3 DNA is held: 45 bases, read in frame from base 1. The germline V gene specifies MDHEN as CDR1 and SYDVKM as CDR2. The immunoSEQ Assay was used to immunosequence TCRbeta CDR3 regions from genomic DNA. Before high-throughput sequencing, the genomic DNA was amplified using bias-controlled multiplex PCR. The paper's data handling went like this. To quantify the absolute abundance of each unique TCRbeta CDR3 region, the sequences were collapsed and filtered. Clonality, defined as 1 minus Pielou's evenness, was calculated using only productive rearrangements. Clones with significantly greater frequencies in on-treatment versus baseline samples were identified using a previously published method. TCRdb took over this immuneACCESS table, retaining in-frame rearrangements with V and J assigned. Such tables are incomplete; in checked studies, under half of the missing clones stem from an unresolved V gene, and the remainder is unexplained. D and trimming come from the DNA, and the V and J calls and clone size come from that table. The sample table lists about 17,000 clones, roughly 71% of them with a count of one. 20% to 25% of the sample comes from the top ten.

Overall study outcomes, separate from this receptor: The model for predicting response that combines TCR metrics with mutation burden needs to be validated in larger, independent patient cohorts.

Material: CD8+ T cells sorted from blood (inferred from file names), obtained from a patient given nivolumab and ipilimumab in sequence. Recombination joined TRBV28 with TRBJ1-4; TRBD1 matches 7 bases in the middle. The receptor comes from a human donor with melanoma. This receptor has the CDR3 CASSSPDRINEKLFF. The nucleotides read TGTGCCAGCAGTTCCCCGGACAGGATTAATGAAAAACTGTTTTTT.